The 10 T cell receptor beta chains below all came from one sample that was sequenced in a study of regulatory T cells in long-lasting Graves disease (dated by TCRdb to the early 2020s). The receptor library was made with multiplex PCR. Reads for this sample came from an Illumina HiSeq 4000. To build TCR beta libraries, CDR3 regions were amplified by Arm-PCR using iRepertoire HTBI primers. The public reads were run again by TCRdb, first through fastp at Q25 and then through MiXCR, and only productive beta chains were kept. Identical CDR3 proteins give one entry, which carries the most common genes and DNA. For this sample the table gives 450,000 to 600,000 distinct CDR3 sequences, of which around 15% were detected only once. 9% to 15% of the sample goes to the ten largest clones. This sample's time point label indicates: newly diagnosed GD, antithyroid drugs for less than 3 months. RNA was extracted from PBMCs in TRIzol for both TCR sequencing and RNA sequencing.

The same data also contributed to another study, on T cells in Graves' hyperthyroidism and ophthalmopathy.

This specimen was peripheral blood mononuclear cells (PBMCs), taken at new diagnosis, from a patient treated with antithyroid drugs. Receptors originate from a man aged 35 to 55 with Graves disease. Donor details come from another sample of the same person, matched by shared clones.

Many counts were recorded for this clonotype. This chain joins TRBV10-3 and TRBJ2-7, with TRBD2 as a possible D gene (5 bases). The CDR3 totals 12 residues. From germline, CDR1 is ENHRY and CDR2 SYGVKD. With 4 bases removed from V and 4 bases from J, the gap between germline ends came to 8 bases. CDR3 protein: CAISVPGYEQYF. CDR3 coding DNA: TGTGCCATCAGTGTTCCGGGATACGAGCAGTACTTC.

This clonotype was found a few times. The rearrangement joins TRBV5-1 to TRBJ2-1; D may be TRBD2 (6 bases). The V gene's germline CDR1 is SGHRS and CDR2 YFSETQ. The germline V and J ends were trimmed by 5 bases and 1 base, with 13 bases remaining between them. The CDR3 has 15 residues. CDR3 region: CASSKEGLSYNEQFF. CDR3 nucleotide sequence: TGCGCCAGCAGTAAGGAGGGTTTGTCCTACAATGAGCAGTTCTTC. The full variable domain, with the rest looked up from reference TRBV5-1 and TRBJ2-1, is KAGVTQTPRYLIKTRGQQVTLSCSPISGHRSVSWYQQTPGQGLQFLFEYFSETQRNKGNFPGRFSGRQFSNSRSEMNVSTLELGDSALYLCASSKEGLSYNEQFFGPGTRLTVL.

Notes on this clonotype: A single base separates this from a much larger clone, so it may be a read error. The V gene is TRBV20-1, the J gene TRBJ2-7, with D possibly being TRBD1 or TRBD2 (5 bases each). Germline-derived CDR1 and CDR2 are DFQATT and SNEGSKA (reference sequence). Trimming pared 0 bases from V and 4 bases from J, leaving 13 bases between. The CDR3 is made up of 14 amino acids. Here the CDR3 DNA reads TGCAGTGCTAGAGATCCTGGGGGTAGATACGAGCAGTACTTC. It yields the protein CSARDPGGRYEQYF.

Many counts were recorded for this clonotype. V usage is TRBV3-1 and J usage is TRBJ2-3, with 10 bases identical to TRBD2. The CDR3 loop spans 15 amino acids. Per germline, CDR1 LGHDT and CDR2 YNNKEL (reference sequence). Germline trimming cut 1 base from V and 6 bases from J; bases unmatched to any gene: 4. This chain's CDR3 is CASSQGTSGGDTQYF. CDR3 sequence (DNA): TGTGCCAGCAGCCAAGGGACTAGCGGAGGCGATACGCAGTATTTT.

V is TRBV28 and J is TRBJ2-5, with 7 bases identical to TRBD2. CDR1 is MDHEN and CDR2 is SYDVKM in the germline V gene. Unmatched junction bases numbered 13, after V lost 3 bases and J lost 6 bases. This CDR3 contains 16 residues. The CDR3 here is CASSFRWREKGKTQYF. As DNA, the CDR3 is TGTGCCAGCAGTTTTCGGTGGCGGGAGAAAGGCAAGACCCAGTACTTC. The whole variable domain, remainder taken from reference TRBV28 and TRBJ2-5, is DVKVTQSSRYLVKRTGEKVFLECVQDMDHENMFWYRQDPGLGLRLIYFSYDVKMKEKGDIPEGYSVSREKKERFSLILESASTNQTSMYLCASSFRWREKGKTQYFGPGTRLLVL.

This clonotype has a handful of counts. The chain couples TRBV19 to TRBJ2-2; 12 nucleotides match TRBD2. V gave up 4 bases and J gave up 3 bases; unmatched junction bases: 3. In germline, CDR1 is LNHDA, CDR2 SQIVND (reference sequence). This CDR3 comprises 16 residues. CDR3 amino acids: CASSRGLAGHTGELFF. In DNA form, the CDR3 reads TGTGCCAGTAGTAGAGGACTAGCGGGACACACCGGGGAGCTGTTTTTT.

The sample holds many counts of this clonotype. CDR3 loop: CAWSGQGTQPQHF. The CDR3 DNA follows: TGTGCCTGGAGTGGTCAGGGGACGCAGCCCCAGCATTTT. V usage is TRBV30 and J usage is TRBJ1-5; perhaps TRBD1 as D (6 bases). Germline V gives CDR1 GTSNPN, CDR2 SVGIG (reference sequence). The CDR3 length is 13 residues. Trimming took off 1 base at V and 7 bases at J, with 11 bases between the two ends. The entire variable domain, with the rest obtained from reference TRBV30 and TRBJ1-5, is as follows: SQTIHQWPATLVQPVGSPLSLECTVEGTSNPNLYWYRQAAGRGLQLLFYSVGIGQISSEVPQNLSASRPQDRQFILSSKKLLLSDSGFYLCAWSGQGTQPQHFGDGTRLSIL.

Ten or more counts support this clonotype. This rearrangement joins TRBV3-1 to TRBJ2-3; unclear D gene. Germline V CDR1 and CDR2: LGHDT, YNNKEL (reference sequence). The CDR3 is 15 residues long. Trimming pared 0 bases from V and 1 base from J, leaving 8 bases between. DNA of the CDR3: TGTGCCAGCAGCCAAGATAGATTAGGCACAGATACGCAGTATTTT. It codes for CASSQDRLGTDTQYF.

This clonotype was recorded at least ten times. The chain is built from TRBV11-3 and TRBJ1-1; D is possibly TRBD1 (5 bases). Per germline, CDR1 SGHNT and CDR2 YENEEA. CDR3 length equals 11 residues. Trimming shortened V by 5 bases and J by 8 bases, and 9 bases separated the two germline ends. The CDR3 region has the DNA TGTGCCAGCAGCCACAACAGGGAAGCTTTCTTT. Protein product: CASSHNREAFF.

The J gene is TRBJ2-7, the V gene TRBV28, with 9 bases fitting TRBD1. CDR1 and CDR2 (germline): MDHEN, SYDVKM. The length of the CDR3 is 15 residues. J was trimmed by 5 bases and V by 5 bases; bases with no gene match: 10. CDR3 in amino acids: CASSERQGVRNEQYF. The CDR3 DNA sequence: TGTGCCAGCAGTGAACGACAGGGGGTAAGGAACGAGCAGTACTTC.